These 3 T cell receptor beta chains share one sample of origin, sequenced in a study of CD8 T cells in ankylosing spondylitis. TCRdb called the 5' RACE reads again in MiXCR, with one record for every CDR3 protein. The table includes approximately 100,000 distinct CDR3 sequences, about 8.6% detected once. The specimen was blood, either unsorted or a sorted T cell fraction (not recorded which). Receptor source: a male donor with ankylosing spondylitis or in good health (not recorded which).

This clonotype was recorded at least ten times. This chain joins TRBV27 and TRBJ1-1; a possible D gene is TRBD1 (5 bases). Germline assignment: CDR1 MNHEY and CDR2 SMNVEV (reference sequence). The CDR3 contains 18 residues. V dropped 3 bases and J dropped 5 bases, with 25 bases sitting between them. CDR3 amino acids: CASSLSTTAGAPGTEAFF. CDR3 coding DNA: TGTGCCAGCAGTTTGAGCACCACGGCCGGGGCCCCGGGGACTGAAGCTTTCTTT.

A few counts support this clonotype. The chain carries TRBV4-3 and TRBJ1-2; D perhaps matches TRBD1 (6 bases). The germline CDR1 and CDR2 sequences are LGHNA and YSLEER. CDR3 length equals 15 residues. V was trimmed by 3 bases and J by 4 bases, leaving 15 bases between them. DNA of the CDR3: TGCGCCAGCAGCCAGAACAGGGACCCTCTCTATGGCTACACCTTC. Its translation is CASSQNRDPLYGYTF.

This clonotype occurred many times. The rearrangement links TRBV5-1 to TRBJ2-2; 8 bases align to TRBD1. J was trimmed by 5 bases and V by 5 bases; bases with no gene match: 11. Germline lookup yields CDR1 SGHRS and CDR2 YFSETQ. The CDR3 is 16 residues long. CDR3 sequence reads: CASSYSWTGRTGELFF. In DNA, the CDR3 is TGCGCCAGCAGTTATAGCTGGACAGGGAGGACCGGGGAGCTGTTTTTT.